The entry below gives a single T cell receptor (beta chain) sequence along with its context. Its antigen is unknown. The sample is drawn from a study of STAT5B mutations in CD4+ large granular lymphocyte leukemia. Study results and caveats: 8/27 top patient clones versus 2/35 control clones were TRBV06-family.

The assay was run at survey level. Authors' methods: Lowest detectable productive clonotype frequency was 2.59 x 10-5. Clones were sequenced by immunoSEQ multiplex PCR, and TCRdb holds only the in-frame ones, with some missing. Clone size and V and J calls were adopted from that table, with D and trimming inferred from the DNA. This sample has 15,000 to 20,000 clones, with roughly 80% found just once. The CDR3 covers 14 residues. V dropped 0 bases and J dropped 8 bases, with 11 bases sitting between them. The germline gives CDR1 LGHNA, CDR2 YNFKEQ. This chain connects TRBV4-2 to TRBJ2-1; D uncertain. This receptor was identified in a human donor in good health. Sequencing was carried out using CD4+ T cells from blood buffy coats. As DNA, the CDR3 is TGTGCCAGCAGCCAAGATAGGCTATCCCATGAGCAGTTCTTC. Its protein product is CASSQDRLSHEQFF.